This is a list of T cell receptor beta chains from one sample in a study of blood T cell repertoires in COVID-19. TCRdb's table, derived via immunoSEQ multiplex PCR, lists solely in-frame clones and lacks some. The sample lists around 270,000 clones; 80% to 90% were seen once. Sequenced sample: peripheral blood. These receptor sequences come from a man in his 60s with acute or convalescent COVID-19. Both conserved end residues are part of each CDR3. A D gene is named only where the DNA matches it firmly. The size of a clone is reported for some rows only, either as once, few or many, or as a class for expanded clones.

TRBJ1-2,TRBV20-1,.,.,TGCAGTGCTAGCCTCTATGGCTACACCTTC,CSASLYGYTF
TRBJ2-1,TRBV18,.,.,TGTGCCAGCTCACCAACACAGGGTGTTGAGCAGTTCTTC,CASSPTQGVEQFF
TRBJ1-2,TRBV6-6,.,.,TGTGCCAGCATCTCATCGGACAGTTTGAACTATGGCTACACCTTC,CASISSDSLNYGYTF
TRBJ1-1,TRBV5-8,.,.,TGTGCCAGCAGCTTGATAGGGACTATGAACACTGAAGCTTTCTTT,CASSLIGTMNTEAFF
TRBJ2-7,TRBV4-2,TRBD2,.,TGTGCCAGCAGCCCCTCGACTAGCGAGCTCTCCTACGAGCAGTACTTC,CASSPSTSELSYEQYF
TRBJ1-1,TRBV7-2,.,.,TGTGCCAGCAGCTTATCGGGGGGTACTGAAGCTTTCTTT,CASSLSGGTEAFF
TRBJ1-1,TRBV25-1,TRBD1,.,TGTGCCAGCAGTCTCGGGACAGGGAACACTGAAGCTTTCTTT,CASSLGTGNTEAFF
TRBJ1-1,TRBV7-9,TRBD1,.,TGTGCCAGCAGCTTATTTAACGGTCGAGGGGGCTCGACGTTT,CASSLFNGRGGSTF
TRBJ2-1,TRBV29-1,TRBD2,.,TGCAGCGTTGAGGGACTAGCGGGAGTTTTGGATGAGCAGTTCTTC,CSVEGLAGVLDEQFF
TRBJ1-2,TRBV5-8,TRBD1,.,TGTGCCAGCAGCCGTAGGACAGGGAGGGAAAGCTACACCTTC,CASSRRTGRESYTF
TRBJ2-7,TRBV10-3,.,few,TGTGCCACCCAGGACGAGGGCTACGAGCAGTACTTC,CATQDEGYEQYF
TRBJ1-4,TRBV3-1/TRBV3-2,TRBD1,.,TGTGCCAGCAGCCAAGCCCAGGGGGTTTATGAAAAACTGTTTTTT,CASSQAQGVYEKLFF
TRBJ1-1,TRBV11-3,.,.,TGTGCCAGCAGCTTACAGGAGAACACTGAAGCTTTCTTT,CASSLQENTEAFF
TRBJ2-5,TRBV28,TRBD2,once,TGTGCCAGCAGCCAGGGCGGGGGGAACCCCTGGGAGACCCAGTACTTC,CASSQGGGNPWETQYF